This T cell receptor (beta chain) was identified in a study of T cell repertoires in cytomegalovirus infection. Study details: As its CMV epitopes, the study selected recently identified HLA-C-restricted and well-studied HLA-B-restricted targets. Public TCR beta signatures provided an indication of both CMV infection and a matching HLA type.

In this sample, this clonotype turned up many times. No antigen is known for it. Regarding the study as a whole: It was HLA-C-restricted CMV-specific TCR beta clonotypes that dominated the response ex vivo. The study identified carriers of CMV plus the relevant HLA from cumulative public TCR beta family frequency.

Each CDR3 protein is one row after TCRdb ran MiXCR on the reads. The top ten clones hold around 50% of a sample with roughly 90,000 distinct CDR3 sequences, about 24% of them seen once. This TCR was recovered from a human donor in good health (CMV status not recorded). Some clones in this sample may be carry-over from other donors' samples. The specimen was CD8+ T cells from cultured PBMCs, collected from culture after CMV antigen stimulation.

The CDR3 spells CASSLRGTQRVQYF. For the CDR3, the DNA is TGTGCCAGCAGCTTAAGGGGTACGCAGAGGGTGCAGTACTTC. The gene calls are TRBV7-8 and TRBJ2-7; D is tentatively TRBD1 or TRBD2 (5 bases each). Deletions cut 2 bases from V and 9 bases from J, with 17 bases between. In germline, CDR1 is SGHVS, CDR2 FQNEAQ. The CDR3 runs 14 residues.